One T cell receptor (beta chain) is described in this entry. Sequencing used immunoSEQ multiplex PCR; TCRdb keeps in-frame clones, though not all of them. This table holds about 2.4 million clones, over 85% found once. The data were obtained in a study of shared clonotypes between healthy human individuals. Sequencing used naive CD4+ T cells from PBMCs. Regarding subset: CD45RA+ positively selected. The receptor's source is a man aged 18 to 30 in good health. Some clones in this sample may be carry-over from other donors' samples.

CDR3 bases: TGTGCCAGCAGCTCGGGGACTAGCGGGAGCTCAGATACGCAGTATTTT. Translation: CASSSGTSGSSDTQYF. The chain joins TRBV11-3 to TRBJ2-3; 14 nucleotides agree with TRBD2. Trimming at V came to 4 bases and at J to 4 bases, leaving 4 bases not matched to a gene. Germline CDR1 reads SGHNT; CDR2 reads YENEEA. This CDR3 contains 16 residues.